This is a list of T cell receptor beta chains from one sample in a study of long-term antiretroviral therapy in people with HIV. Sequencing was performed with immunoSEQ multiplex PCR; in TCRdb, only in-frame clones are kept and a portion is missing. The data show 15,000 to 20,000 clones, roughly 79% seen once. This specimen was unsorted PBMCs, taken 2.3 years after starting antiretroviral therapy. The receptors derive from a woman between 40 and 55 years old with HIV. Both conserved end residues are part of each CDR3. The D gene is left open where the match is weak. Rows may omit the clone size; those that give it use once, few, many or a size class.

>TRBV7-9|TRBJ1-2|few|NA
CASSLETAFYGYTF
TGTGCCAGCAGCTTAGAGACAGCCTTCTATGGCTACACCTTC
>TRBV29-1|TRBJ2-5|NA|TRBD1
CSVNTGQGYQTQYF
TGCAGCGTTAATACGGGACAGGGATACCAGACCCAGTACTTC
>TRBV9|TRBJ1-1|NA|NA
CASSPTGTANTEAFF
TGTGCCAGCAGCCCGACCGGGACGGCGAACACTGAAGCTTTCTTT
>TRBV9|TRBJ2-1|NA|NA
CASSVHFSEQFF
TGTGCCAGCAGCGTCCATTTTTCTGAGCAGTTCTTC
>TRBV9|TRBJ2-7|NA|TRBD2
CASSVGTTSYEQYF
TGTGCCAGCAGCGTGGGGACTACCTCCTACGAGCAGTACTTC
>TRBV5-4|TRBJ1-1|NA|NA
CASSAFEWFDTEAFF
TGTGCCAGCAGCGCTTTTGAATGGTTTGACACTGAAGCTTTCTTT
>TRBV2|TRBJ1-1|few|NA
CASSEVEDEAFF
TGTGCCAGCAGTGAAGTGGAGGACGAAGCTTTCTTT
>TRBV5-5|TRBJ1-1|NA|TRBD1
CASSPNRGVNTEAFF
TGTGCCAGCAGTCCGAACAGGGGGGTGAACACTGAAGCTTTCTTT
>TRBV6-1|TRBJ2-5|NA|NA
CASSEVRLETQYF
TGTGCCAGCAGTGAAGTAAGGTTAGAGACCCAGTACTTC
>TRBV5-1|TRBJ2-2|NA|TRBD2
CASSEGLAGTGELFF
TGCGCCAGCAGCGAAGGACTAGCGGGTACCGGGGAGCTGTTTTTT
>TRBV7-2|TRBJ2-3|NA|TRBD2
CASSYKVAGESDTQYF
TGTGCCAGCAGTTATAAGGTAGCGGGGGAGTCAGATACGCAGTATTTT
>TRBV14|TRBJ2-3|NA|TRBD2
CASSQDLGGSTDTQYF
TGTGCCAGCAGCCAAGATCTGGGGGGGAGCACAGATACGCAGTATTTT
>TRBV2|TRBJ1-5|few|TRBD1
CASRPDRENQPQHF
TGTGCCAGCAGGCCAGACAGGGAAAATCAGCCCCAGCATTTT
>TRBV2|TRBJ2-5|NA|NA
CASSDGGGGQETQYF
TGTGCCAGCAGTGATGGGGGCGGAGGCCAAGAGACCCAGTACTTC
>TRBV5-1|TRBJ2-5|NA|TRBD1
CASSSLGGTGAETQYF
TGCGCCAGCAGCTCGTTGGGTGGGACAGGGGCCGAGACCCAGTACTTC
>TRBV4-2|TRBJ1-1|NA|NA
CASSQNMNTEAFF
TGTGCCAGCAGCCAGAATATGAACACTGAAGCTTTCTTT
>TRBV7-9|TRBJ2-6|NA|TRBD2
CASSYQAGGSGANVLTF
TGTGCCAGCAGCTATCAAGCGGGGGGCTCTGGGGCCAACGTCCTGACTTTC
>TRBV19|TRBJ2-1|NA|TRBD1
CASSMGQVNNEQFF
TGTGCCAGTAGTATGGGACAGGTGAACAATGAGCAGTTCTTC
>TRBV9|TRBJ1-3|few|NA
CASSVGITGNTIYF
TGTGCCAGCAGCGTAGGCATAACTGGAAACACCATATATTTT
>TRBV30|TRBJ2-7|NA|NA
CAWNDRRSYEQYF
TGTGCCTGGAACGACAGGAGGTCCTACGAGCAGTACTTC
>TRBV18|TRBJ1-1|NA|NA
CASSPQNTEAFF
TGTGCCAGCTCACCACAGAACACTGAAGCTTTCTTT
>TRBV7-9|TRBJ2-7|NA|NA
CASSLAGGPYEQYF
TGTGCCAGCAGCTTAGCGGGAGGCCCATACGAGCAGTACTTC
>TRBV4-3|TRBJ2-5|NA|TRBD2
CASSQGHSGSKETQYF
TGCGCCAGCAGCCAAGGACATAGCGGGAGCAAAGAGACCCAGTACTTC
>TRBV13|TRBJ2-1|NA|TRBD2
CASSANPGTSGVNEQFF
TGTGCCAGCAGCGCTAACCCCGGGACTAGCGGGGTAAATGAGCAGTTCTTC
>TRBV30|TRBJ1-4|NA|NA
CALSNTRELFF
TGTGCCCTCTCTAACACTCGCGAACTGTTTTTT
>TRBV7-9|TRBJ2-7|NA|NA
CASSPPGGWHEQYF
TGTGCCAGCAGCCCCCCCGGGGGCTGGCACGAGCAGTACTTC
>TRBV27|TRBJ1-5|NA|NA
CASSNGYSNQPQHF
TGTGCCAGCAGTAACGGTTATAGCAATCAGCCCCAGCATTTT